The 6 T cell receptor beta chains given below trace back to one sample, sequenced in a study of OX40 agonist ivuxolimab in advanced cancers. The data were produced by immunoSEQ multiplex PCR, yet TCRdb's version contains in-frame clones alone and is incomplete. The sample lists tens of thousands of clones, about 90% occurring once. Sequencing used CD4+ or CD8+ T cells sorted from blood, obtained in a trial of the OX40 agonist ivuxolimab. The receptors were gathered from an adult with an advanced solid tumor such as melanoma, head and neck, liver or kidney cancer.

This sequence joins TRBV29-1 and TRBJ1-2; 8 bases match TRBD1. The CDR3 is made up of 13 amino acids. Germline V gene sequence: CDR1 SQVTM, CDR2 ANQGSEA. The V gene end was trimmed by 5 bases and the J gene end by 3 bases; junction bases not matched to a gene: 5. CDR3 DNA sequence: TGCAGCGTTTTACCGGGACAGGACTATGGCTACACCTTC. Translation gives CSVLPGQDYGYTF.

This clone was seen once. The chain links TRBV12-5 to TRBJ2-1; 9 bases map to TRBD2. This CDR3 spans 16 amino acids. CDR1 and CDR2 from the germline V gene are LGHNT and FRNRAP. Trimming at V came to 0 bases and at J to 10 bases, leaving 10 bases not matched to a gene. In DNA, the CDR3 is TGTGCTAGTGGTTTGGTACTGGTAGCGGGAGCCGTCGAGCAGTTCTTC. This translates into CASGLVLVAGAVEQFF. The variable domain in full, completed from reference TRBV12-5 and TRBJ2-1, reads DARVTQTPRHKVTEMGQEVTMRCQPILGHNTVFWYRQTMMQGLELLAYFRNRAPLDDSGMPKDRFSAEMPDATLATLKIQPSEPRDSAVYFCASGLVLVAGAVEQFFGPGTRLTVL.

The chain couples TRBV25-1 to TRBJ2-7; D is undetermined. Per germline, CDR1 MGHDK and CDR2 SYGVNS. This CDR3 comprises 13 residues. The ends were cut back, 3 bases at V and 5 bases at J, with 11 bases in the middle. For the CDR3, the DNA is TGTGCCAGCAGTGATCTCCTGGGCCACGAGCAGTACTTC. It is translated as CASSDLLGHEQYF.

The chain employs TRBV14 and TRBJ2-1, with D hard to call. V was trimmed by 1 base and J by 4 bases, leaving 17 bases between them. There are 17 residues in the CDR3. CDR1 is SGHDN and CDR2 is FVKESK in the germline V gene. The CDR3 coding sequence is TGTGCCAGCAGCCAAGTTTCCTTATTGAGGCTGTACAATGAGCAGTTCTTC. Translation gives CASSQVSLLRLYNEQFF.

This chain uses TRBV4-2 with TRBJ2-5, with TRBD1 identical over 7 bases. Per germline, CDR1 LGHNA and CDR2 YNFKEQ. The ends lost 4 bases at V and 3 bases at J; junction bases unmatched: 5. CDR3 length: 14 residues. The CDR3 coding sequence is TGTGCCAGCAGCCCGCGACAGGGCGAAGAGACCCAGTACTTC. It encodes CASSPRQGEETQYF.

V and J are TRBV10-3 and TRBJ2-3; 9 nucleotides line up with TRBD1. This CDR3 region has 14 residues. Germline CDR1 is ENHRY and CDR2 is SYGVKD. V was pared by 6 bases and J by 6 bases, with 7 bases of the junction left unmatched. CDR3 DNA sequence: TGTGCCATCAGAGGGGACAGGGTGCCGGATACGCAGTATTTT. Translation: CAIRGDRVPDTQYF.